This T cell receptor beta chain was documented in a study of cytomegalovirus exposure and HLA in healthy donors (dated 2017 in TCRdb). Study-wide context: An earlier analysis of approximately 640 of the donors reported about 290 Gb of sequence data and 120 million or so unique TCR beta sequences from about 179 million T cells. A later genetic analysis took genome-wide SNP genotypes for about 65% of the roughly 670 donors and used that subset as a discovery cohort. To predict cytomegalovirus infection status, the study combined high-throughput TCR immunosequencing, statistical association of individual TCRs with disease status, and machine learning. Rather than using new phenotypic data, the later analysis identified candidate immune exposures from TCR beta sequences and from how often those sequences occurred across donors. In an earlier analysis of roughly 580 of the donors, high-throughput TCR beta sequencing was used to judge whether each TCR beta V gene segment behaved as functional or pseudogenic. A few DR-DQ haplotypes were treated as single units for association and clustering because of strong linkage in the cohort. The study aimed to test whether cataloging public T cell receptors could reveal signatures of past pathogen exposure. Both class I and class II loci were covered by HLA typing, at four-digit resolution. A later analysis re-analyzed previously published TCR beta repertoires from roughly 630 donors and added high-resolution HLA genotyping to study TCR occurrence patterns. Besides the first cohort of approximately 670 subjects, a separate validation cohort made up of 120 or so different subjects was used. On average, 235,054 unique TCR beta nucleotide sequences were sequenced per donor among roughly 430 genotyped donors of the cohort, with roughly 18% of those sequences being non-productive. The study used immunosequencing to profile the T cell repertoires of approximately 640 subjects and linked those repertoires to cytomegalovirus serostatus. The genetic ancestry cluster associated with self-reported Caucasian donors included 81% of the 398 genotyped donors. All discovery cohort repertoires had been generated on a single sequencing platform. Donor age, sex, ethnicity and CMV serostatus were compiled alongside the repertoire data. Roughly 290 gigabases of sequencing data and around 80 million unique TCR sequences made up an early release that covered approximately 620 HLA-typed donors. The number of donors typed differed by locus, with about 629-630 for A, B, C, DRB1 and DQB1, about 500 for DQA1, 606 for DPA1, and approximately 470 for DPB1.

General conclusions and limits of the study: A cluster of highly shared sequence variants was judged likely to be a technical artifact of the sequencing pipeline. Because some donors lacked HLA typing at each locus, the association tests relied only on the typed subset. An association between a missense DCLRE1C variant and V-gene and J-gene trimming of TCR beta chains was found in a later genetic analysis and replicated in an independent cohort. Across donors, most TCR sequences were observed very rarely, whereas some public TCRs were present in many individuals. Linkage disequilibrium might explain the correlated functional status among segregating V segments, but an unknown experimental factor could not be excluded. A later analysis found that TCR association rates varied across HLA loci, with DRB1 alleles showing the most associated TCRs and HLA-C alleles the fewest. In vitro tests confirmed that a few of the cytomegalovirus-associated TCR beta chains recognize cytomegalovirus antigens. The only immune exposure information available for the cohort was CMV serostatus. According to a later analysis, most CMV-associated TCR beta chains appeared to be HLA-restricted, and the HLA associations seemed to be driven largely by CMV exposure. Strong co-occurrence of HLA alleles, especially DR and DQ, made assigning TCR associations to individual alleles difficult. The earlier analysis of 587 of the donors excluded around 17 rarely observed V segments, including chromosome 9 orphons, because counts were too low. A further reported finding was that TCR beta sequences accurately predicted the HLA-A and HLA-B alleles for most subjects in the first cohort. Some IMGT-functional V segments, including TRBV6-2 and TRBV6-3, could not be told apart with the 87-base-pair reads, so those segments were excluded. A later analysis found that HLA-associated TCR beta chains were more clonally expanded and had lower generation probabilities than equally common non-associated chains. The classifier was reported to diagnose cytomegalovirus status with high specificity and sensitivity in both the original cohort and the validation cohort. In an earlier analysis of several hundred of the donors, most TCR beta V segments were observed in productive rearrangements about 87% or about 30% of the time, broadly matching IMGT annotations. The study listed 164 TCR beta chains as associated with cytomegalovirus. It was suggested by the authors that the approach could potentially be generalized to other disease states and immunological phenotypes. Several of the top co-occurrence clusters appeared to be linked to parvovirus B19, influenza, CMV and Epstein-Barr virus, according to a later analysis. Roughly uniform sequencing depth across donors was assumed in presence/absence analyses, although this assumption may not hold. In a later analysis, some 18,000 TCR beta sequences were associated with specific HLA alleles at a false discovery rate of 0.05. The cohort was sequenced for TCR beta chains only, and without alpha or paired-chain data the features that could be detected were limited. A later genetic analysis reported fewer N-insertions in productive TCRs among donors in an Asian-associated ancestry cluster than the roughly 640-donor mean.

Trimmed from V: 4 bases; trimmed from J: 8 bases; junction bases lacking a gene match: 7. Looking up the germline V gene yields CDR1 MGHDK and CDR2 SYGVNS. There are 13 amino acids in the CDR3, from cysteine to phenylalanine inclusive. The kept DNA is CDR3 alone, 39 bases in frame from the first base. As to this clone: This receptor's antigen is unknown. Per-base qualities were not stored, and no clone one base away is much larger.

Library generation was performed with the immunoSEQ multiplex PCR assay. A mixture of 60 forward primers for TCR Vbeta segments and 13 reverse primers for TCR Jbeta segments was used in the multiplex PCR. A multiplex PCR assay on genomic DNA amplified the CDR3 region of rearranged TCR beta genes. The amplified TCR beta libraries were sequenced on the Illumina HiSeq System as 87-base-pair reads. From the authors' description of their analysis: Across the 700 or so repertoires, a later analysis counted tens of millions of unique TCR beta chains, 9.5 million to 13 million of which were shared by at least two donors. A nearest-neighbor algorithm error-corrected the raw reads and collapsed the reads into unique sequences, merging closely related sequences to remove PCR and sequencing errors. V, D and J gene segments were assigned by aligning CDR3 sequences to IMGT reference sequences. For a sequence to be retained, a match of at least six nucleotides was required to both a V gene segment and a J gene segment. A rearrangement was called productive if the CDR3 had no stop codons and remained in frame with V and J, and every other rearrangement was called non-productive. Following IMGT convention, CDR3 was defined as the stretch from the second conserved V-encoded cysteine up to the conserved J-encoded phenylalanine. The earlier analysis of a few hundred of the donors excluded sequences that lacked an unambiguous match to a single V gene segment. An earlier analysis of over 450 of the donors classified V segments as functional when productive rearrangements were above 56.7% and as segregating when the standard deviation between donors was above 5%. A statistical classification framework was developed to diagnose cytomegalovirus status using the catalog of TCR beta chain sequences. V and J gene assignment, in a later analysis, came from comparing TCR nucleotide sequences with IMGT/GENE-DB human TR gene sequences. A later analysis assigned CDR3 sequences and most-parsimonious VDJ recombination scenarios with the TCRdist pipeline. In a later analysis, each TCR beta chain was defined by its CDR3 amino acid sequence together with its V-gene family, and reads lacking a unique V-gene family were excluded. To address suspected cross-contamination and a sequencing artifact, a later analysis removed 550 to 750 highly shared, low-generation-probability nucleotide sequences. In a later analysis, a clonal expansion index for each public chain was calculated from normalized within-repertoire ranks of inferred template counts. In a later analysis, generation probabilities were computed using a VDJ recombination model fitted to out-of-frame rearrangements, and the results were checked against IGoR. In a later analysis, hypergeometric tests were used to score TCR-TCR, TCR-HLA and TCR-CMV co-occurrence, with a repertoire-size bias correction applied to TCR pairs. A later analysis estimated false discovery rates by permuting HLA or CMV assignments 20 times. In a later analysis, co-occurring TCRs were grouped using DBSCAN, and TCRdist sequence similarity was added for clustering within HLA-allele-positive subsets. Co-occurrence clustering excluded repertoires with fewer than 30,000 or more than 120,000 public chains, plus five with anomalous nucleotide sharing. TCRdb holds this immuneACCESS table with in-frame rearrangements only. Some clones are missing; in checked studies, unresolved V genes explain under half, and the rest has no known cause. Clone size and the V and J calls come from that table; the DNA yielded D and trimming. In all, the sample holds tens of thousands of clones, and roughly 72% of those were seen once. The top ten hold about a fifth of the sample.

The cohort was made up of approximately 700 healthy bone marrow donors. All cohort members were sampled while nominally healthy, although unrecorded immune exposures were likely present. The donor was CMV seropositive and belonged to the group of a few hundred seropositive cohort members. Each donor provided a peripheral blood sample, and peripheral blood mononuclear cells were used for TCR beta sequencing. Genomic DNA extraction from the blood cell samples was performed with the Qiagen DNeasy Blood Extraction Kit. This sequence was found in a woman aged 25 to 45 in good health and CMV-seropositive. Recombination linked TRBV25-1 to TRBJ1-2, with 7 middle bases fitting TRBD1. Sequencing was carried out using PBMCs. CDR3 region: CASSVGTAEGYTF. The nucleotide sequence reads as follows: TGTGCCAGCAGTGTGGGGACAGCGGAGGGCTACACCTTC.